A selection of T cell receptor beta chains follows, all from one sample in a study of blood T cell repertoires in COVID-19. TCRdb keeps only in-frame clones here, not all; method: immunoSEQ multiplex PCR. The sample carries 150,000 to 200,000 clones, 84% recorded once. The sample consisted of peripheral blood. Receptors were obtained from a man between 35 and 55 years old who had recovered from COVID-19. Both conserved end residues are part of each CDR3. D genes are given only for firm matches. Not all rows give a size; the values are once, few, many and, for expanded clones, a class.

d_call: TRBD1
clone_size: once
j_call: TRBJ2-7
v_call: TRBV3-1/TRBV3-2
cdr3_aa: CASSRDRVLPEQYF
cdr3_nt: TGTGCCAGCAGCCGGGACAGGGTTCTCCCCGAGCAGTACTTC

d_call: TRBD1
clone_size: few
j_call: TRBJ2-5
v_call: TRBV10-3
cdr3_aa: CAITSGTGPRETQYF
cdr3_nt: TGTGCCATCACTTCTGGGACAGGCCCTAGAGAGACCCAGTACTTC

d_call: TRBD1
clone_size: .
j_call: TRBJ1-6
v_call: TRBV7-2
cdr3_aa: CASSLEGTGFQQSPLHF
cdr3_nt: TGTGCCAGCAGCTTAGAGGGGACAGGGTTTCAACAATCACCCCTCCACTTT

d_call: TRBD2
clone_size: few
j_call: TRBJ2-1
v_call: TRBV7-2
cdr3_aa: CASSVLAGGYNEQFF
cdr3_nt: TGTGCCAGCAGCGTACTAGCGGGGGGCTACAATGAGCAGTTCTTC

d_call: .
clone_size: .
j_call: TRBJ1-5
v_call: TRBV7-9
cdr3_aa: CASSLSGRGNQPQHF
cdr3_nt: TGTGCCAGCAGCTTATCCGGCAGGGGCAATCAGCCCCAGCATTTT

d_call: .
clone_size: .
j_call: TRBJ2-5
v_call: TRBV10-3
cdr3_aa: CAISGGETQYF
cdr3_nt: TGTGCCATCAGTGGAGGTGAGACCCAGTACTTC

d_call: .
clone_size: once
j_call: TRBJ2-7
v_call: TRBV5-6
cdr3_aa: CASSFRGTYEQYF
cdr3_nt: TGTGCCAGCAGCTTTCGGGGAACCTACGAGCAGTACTTC

d_call: .
clone_size: .
j_call: TRBJ1-2
v_call: TRBV5-5
cdr3_aa: CASSLVPGNYGYTF
cdr3_nt: TGTGCCAGCAGCTTGGTTCCGGGAAACTATGGCTACACCTTC

d_call: TRBD1
clone_size: .
j_call: TRBJ1-1
v_call: TRBV18
cdr3_aa: CASSLGTGSMNTEAFF
cdr3_nt: TGTGCCAGCTCACTAGGGACAGGGTCAATGAACACTGAAGCTTTCTTT

d_call: .
clone_size: .
j_call: TRBJ2-5
v_call: TRBV15
cdr3_aa: CATSRGQFRGVRETQYF
cdr3_nt: TGTGCCACCAGCAGAGGGCAGTTCCGAGGTGTTAGAGAGACCCAGTACTTC

d_call: TRBD1
clone_size: .
j_call: TRBJ2-3
v_call: TRBV11-3
cdr3_aa: CASSRTGDGTDTQYF
cdr3_nt: TGTGCCAGCAGCAGGACAGGGGACGGCACAGATACGCAGTATTTT

d_call: .
clone_size: once
j_call: TRBJ1-1
v_call: TRBV30
cdr3_aa: CAWSPGFTEAFF
cdr3_nt: TGTGCCTGGAGTCCAGGGTTCACTGAAGCTTTCTTT

d_call: TRBD1
clone_size: .
j_call: TRBJ1-2
v_call: TRBV11-1
cdr3_aa: CASSVRDSYGYTF
cdr3_nt: TGTGCCAGCAGCGTCCGGGACAGCTATGGCTACACCTTC

d_call: TRBD1
clone_size: .
j_call: TRBJ2-7
v_call: TRBV5-4
cdr3_aa: CASSLGQMGEQYF
cdr3_nt: TGTGCCAGCAGCCTGGGACAGATGGGGGAGCAGTACTTC

d_call: TRBD2
clone_size: .
j_call: TRBJ2-3
v_call: TRBV3-1/TRBV3-2
cdr3_aa: CASSPLAGGPQDTQYF
cdr3_nt: TGTGCCAGCAGCCCACTAGCGGGAGGGCCTCAAGATACGCAGTATTTT

d_call: TRBD2
clone_size: .
j_call: TRBJ2-7
v_call: TRBV7-2
cdr3_aa: CASSLERGAEQYF
cdr3_nt: TGTGCCAGCAGCTTAGAGCGGGGGGCCGAGCAGTACTTC

d_call: TRBD2
clone_size: .
j_call: TRBJ2-5
v_call: TRBV29-1
cdr3_aa: CSVETPSGSSETQYF
cdr3_nt: TGCAGCGTCGAAACCCCTAGCGGGAGTTCGGAGACCCAGTACTTC

d_call: .
clone_size: .
j_call: TRBJ2-7
v_call: TRBV6-5
cdr3_aa: CASRAEGGKYEQYF
cdr3_nt: TGTGCCAGCAGGGCCGAGGGGGGGAAATACGAGCAGTACTTC

d_call: TRBD2
clone_size: .
j_call: TRBJ2-7
v_call: TRBV2
cdr3_aa: CASNHRTSGTNEQYF
cdr3_nt: TGTGCCAGCAATCACAGGACTAGCGGAACTAACGAGCAGTACTTC

d_call: .
clone_size: once
j_call: TRBJ1-1
v_call: TRBV4-3
cdr3_aa: CASSQAGRRNTEAFF
cdr3_nt: TGCGCCAGCAGCCAAGCTGGCAGAAGGAACACTGAAGCTTTCTTT

d_call: .
clone_size: .
j_call: TRBJ1-2
v_call: TRBV15
cdr3_aa: CATRGGSGYGYTF
cdr3_nt: TGTGCCACCAGGGGGGGGTCGGGCTATGGCTACACCTTC

d_call: .
clone_size: .
j_call: TRBJ2-5
v_call: TRBV4-2
cdr3_aa: CASSLTSVETQYF
cdr3_nt: TGTGCCAGCAGCCTAACTAGTGTGGAGACCCAGTACTTC

d_call: .
clone_size: .
j_call: TRBJ1-1
v_call: TRBV4-3
cdr3_aa: CASSQDWAENTEAFF
cdr3_nt: TGCGCCAGCAGCCAAGATTGGGCCGAGAACACTGAAGCTTTCTTT

d_call: TRBD2
clone_size: .
j_call: TRBJ2-1
v_call: TRBV7-2
cdr3_aa: CASSFSGRVGAEQFF
cdr3_nt: TGTGCCAGCAGCTTTAGCGGGAGGGTTGGGGCTGAGCAGTTCTTC

d_call: .
clone_size: .
j_call: TRBJ1-6
v_call: TRBV7-3
cdr3_aa: CASSQVRNSPLHF
cdr3_nt: TGTGCCAGCAGTCAAGTCAGAAATTCACCCCTCCACTTT

d_call: TRBD1
clone_size: .
j_call: TRBJ2-7
v_call: TRBV7-6
cdr3_aa: CASSPIGQGAYEQYF
cdr3_nt: TGTGCCAGCAGCCCGATCGGACAGGGGGCCTACGAGCAGTACTTC

d_call: .
clone_size: .
j_call: TRBJ2-7
v_call: TRBV5-6
cdr3_aa: CASSLVITGNEQYF
cdr3_nt: TGTGCCAGCAGCTTGGTTATTACAGGGAACGAGCAGTACTTC

d_call: .
clone_size: .
j_call: TRBJ1-6
v_call: TRBV6-5
cdr3_aa: CASSYLGSSDF
cdr3_nt: TGTGCCAGCAGTTACCTGGGCAGTTCGGACTTT

d_call: .
clone_size: .
j_call: TRBJ2-5
v_call: TRBV7-9
cdr3_aa: CASSFGGQETQYF
cdr3_nt: TGTGCCAGCAGCTTCGGCGGCCAAGAGACCCAGTACTTC

d_call: .
clone_size: .
j_call: TRBJ2-3
v_call: TRBV30
cdr3_aa: CAWSVSRGDTQYF
cdr3_nt: TGTGCCTGGAGTGTCAGTAGGGGAGATACGCAGTATTTT

d_call: TRBD1
clone_size: few
j_call: TRBJ2-2
v_call: TRBV18
cdr3_aa: CASSTDRATGELFF
cdr3_nt: TGTGCCAGCTCAACGGACAGGGCCACCGGGGAGCTGTTTTTT

d_call: .
clone_size: .
j_call: TRBJ2-3
v_call: TRBV27
cdr3_aa: CASSPTGGTQYF
cdr3_nt: TGTGCCAGCAGTCCCACGGGGGGCACGCAGTATTTT

d_call: TRBD1
clone_size: once
j_call: TRBJ2-1
v_call: TRBV4-3
cdr3_aa: CASKQTWTPGQGDGEQFF
cdr3_nt: TGCGCCAGCAAGCAAACGTGGACGCCGGGACAGGGGGACGGTGAGCAGTTCTTC

d_call: TRBD2
clone_size: .
j_call: TRBJ2-2
v_call: TRBV2
cdr3_aa: CASSPFDSSGGTGELFF
cdr3_nt: TGTGCCAGCAGTCCCTTTGATTCTTCCGGGGGGACCGGGGAGCTGTTTTTT

d_call: .
clone_size: .
j_call: TRBJ2-2
v_call: TRBV6-5
cdr3_aa: CASSRQALRTGELFF
cdr3_nt: TGTGCCAGCAGCAGACAGGCCCTAAGGACCGGGGAGCTGTTTTTT

d_call: .
clone_size: .
j_call: TRBJ1-1
v_call: TRBV4-2
cdr3_aa: CASSQEVRVNTEAFF
cdr3_nt: TGTGCCAGCAGCCAAGAAGTCCGAGTGAACACTGAAGCTTTCTTT

d_call: .
clone_size: .
j_call: TRBJ2-1
v_call: TRBV29-1
cdr3_aa: CSSRGGQTYNEQFF
cdr3_nt: TGCAGCTCCAGGGGTGGACAGACATACAATGAGCAGTTCTTC

d_call: TRBD2
clone_size: .
j_call: TRBJ2-1
v_call: TRBV9
cdr3_aa: CASSLRSGRAYEQFF
cdr3_nt: TGTGCCAGCAGCCTCCGAAGCGGGAGGGCCTATGAGCAGTTCTTC

d_call: .
clone_size: .
j_call: TRBJ2-2
v_call: TRBV10-3
cdr3_aa: CAIRPDYSGELFF
cdr3_nt: TGTGCCATCAGACCTGACTACTCGGGGGAGCTGTTTTTT

d_call: TRBD2
clone_size: .
j_call: TRBJ2-3
v_call: TRBV4-1
cdr3_aa: CASSQAGLRLASDTQYF
cdr3_nt: TGCGCCAGCAGCCAAGCAGGCCTTCGACTAGCATCCGATACGCAGTATTTT

d_call: .
clone_size: .
j_call: TRBJ2-3
v_call: TRBV7-6
cdr3_aa: CASSPSQDTQYF
cdr3_nt: TGTGCCAGCAGCCCAAGCCAAGATACGCAGTATTTT

d_call: .
clone_size: .
j_call: TRBJ2-3
v_call: TRBV2
cdr3_aa: CASSVTESQTDTQYF
cdr3_nt: TGTGCCAGCAGTGTGACAGAATCCCAGACCGATACGCAGTATTTT